This is a list of T cell receptor beta chains from one sample in a study of identical twins. TCRdb called the 5' RACE reads again in MiXCR, with one record for every CDR3 protein. The table records around 1.7 million distinct CDR3 sequences, around 33% of them present only once. The sequenced material came from cord blood. The receptors derive from a newborn girl in good health. CDR3s include the opening cysteine and the closing phenylalanine or tryptophan. Each record gives: J gene, clone size, D gene, CDR3 length, V gene, CDR3 protein, CDR3 DNA. D genes are given only for firm matches. Part of the rows lack a size; the others show once, few, many or a class for expanded clones.

>TRBJ2-1|few|TRBD2|16|TRBV5-1
CASSLPGTSGSHEQFF
TGCGCCAGCAGCTTGCCCGGGACTAGCGGGAGCCATGAGCAGTTCTTC
>TRBJ2-1|.|.|15|TRBV6-5
CASKGTSAPYNERFF
TGTGCCAGCAAAGGAACTAGTGCCCCCTACAATGAGCGGTTCTTC
>TRBJ2-5|few|TRBD2|13|TRBV3-1
CAGSGGLQETQYF
TGTGCGGGTAGCGGGGGCCTACAAGAGACCCAGTACTTC
>TRBJ2-5|.|TRBD2|15|TRBV7-9
CASSLSRTSGETQYF
TGTGCCAGCAGCTTATCCCGGACTAGCGGAGAGACCCAGTACTTC
>TRBJ2-7|.|TRBD2|19|TRBV12-3/TRBV12-4
CASRSPGLAGFTSYNEQYF
TGTGCCAGCAGGTCCCCGGGACTAGCGGGTTTTACCTCCTACAATGAGCAGTACTTC
>TRBJ2-1|many|TRBD2|16|TRBV4-2
CASSQGELAAYNEQFF
TGTGCCAGCAGCCAAGGTGAACTAGCGGCTTACAATGAGCAGTTCTTC
>TRBJ1-5|.|TRBD1|16|TRBV6-6
CASSYGRTGNNQPQHF
TGTGCCAGCAGTTATGGGAGGACAGGGAACAATCAGCCCCAGCATTTT
>TRBJ1-2|few|TRBD1|15|TRBV7-9
CASSFRGQESYGYTF
TGTGCCAGCAGCTTTAGGGGACAGGAGAGCTATGGCTACACCTTC
>TRBJ2-5|few|TRBD1|15|TRBV6-6
CASSYRGQYQETQYF
TGTGCCAGCAGTTACCGGGGACAGTACCAAGAGACCCAGTACTTC
>TRBJ1-3|.|.|11|TRBV29-1
CSVELGNTIYF
TGCAGCGTTGAGCTTGGAAACACCATATATTTT
>TRBJ1-3|.|.|13|TRBV3-1
CASSPNTGNTIYF
TGTGCCAGCAGCCCGAATACTGGAAACACCATATATTTT
>TRBJ1-2|few|TRBD1|16|TRBV6-1
CASTRGIGTESYGYTF
TGTGCCAGCACCCGAGGGATCGGGACAGAAAGCTATGGCTACACCTTC
>TRBJ2-1|.|TRBD2|17|TRBV7-2
CASSLVRWASGTNEQFF
TGTGCCAGCAGCTTAGTCCGATGGGCTAGCGGGACGAATGAGCAGTTCTTC
>TRBJ1-6|.|.|17|TRBV20-1
CSARDQSIPTFSSPPHF
TGCAGTGCTAGAGATCAATCGATACCAACCTTTAGTTCACCCCCCCACTTT
>TRBJ2-1|.|TRBD2|14|TRBV7-2
CASGREGSYNVQFF
TGTGCCAGCGGTAGGGAGGGCTCCTACAATGTGCAGTTCTTC
>TRBJ1-1|.|.|14|TRBV28
CASSLGLRNTEAFF
TGTGCCAGCAGTTTGGGGCTCCGGAACACTGAAGCTTTCTTT
>TRBJ2-7|.|.|14|TRBV20-1
CSASSAGYYNEQYF
TGCAGTGCTAGCTCAGCGGGTTACTACAATGAGCAGTACTTC
>TRBJ2-7|.|.|16|TRBV6-7
CASSRTPNLSSYEQYF
TGTGCCAGCAGTCGTACCCCCAACTTGAGCTCCTACGAGCAGTACTTC
>TRBJ2-3|few|.|13|TRBV20-1
CSASPEQGRTQYF
TGCAGTGCTAGTCCCGAGCAGGGTCGTACGCAGTATTTT
>TRBJ2-1|.|TRBD2|15|TRBV2
CATPLAGGIKNEQFF
TGTGCCACCCCGTTAGCGGGAGGTATTAAGAATGAGCAGTTCTTC
>TRBJ2-3|.|.|16|TRBV20-1
CSARPSRGLSTDTQYF
TGCAGTGCTAGACCCAGTCGGGGACTGAGCACAGATACGCAGTATTTT
>TRBJ2-7|once|.|15|TRBV9
CASSVGGPRSYEQYF
TGTGCCAGCAGCGTAGGGGGGCCTAGATCCTACGAGCAGTACTTC
>TRBJ2-1|.|TRBD2|15|TRBV6-2/TRBV6-3
CASSRSGGAVYEQFF
TGTGCCAGCAGTAGGAGCGGGGGGGCCGTGTATGAGCAGTTCTTC
>TRBJ2-2|.|.|15|TRBV7-2
CASSLVRTNTGELFF
TGTGCCAGCAGCTTAGTAAGGACTAACACCGGGGAGCTGTTTTTT
>TRBJ1-1|.|.|15|TRBV6-1
CASTPWTETNTEAFF
TGTGCCAGCACCCCCTGGACAGAAACAAACACTGAAGCTTTCTTT
>TRBJ2-7|.|.|16|TRBV6-1
CASSEMIGGRADEQYF
TGTGCCAGCAGTGAAATGATAGGGGGGAGGGCCGACGAGCAGTACTTC
>TRBJ2-1|few|.|14|TRBV7-2
CASSLVGSHYEQFF
TGTGCCAGCAGCTTAGTGGGTAGCCATTATGAGCAGTTCTTC
>TRBJ2-7|few|.|15|TRBV4-2
CASSQGAGPSYEQYF
TGTGCCAGCAGCCAAGGAGCGGGCCCCTCCTACGAGCAGTACTTC
>TRBJ2-7|.|.|13|TRBV29-1
CSVDRDGGGEQYF
TGCAGCGTTGACCGGGACGGGGGCGGCGAGCAGTACTTC
>TRBJ2-1|.|.|14|TRBV20-1
CSARRGAAANEQFF
TGCAGTGCTAGAAGAGGAGCGGCGGCCAATGAGCAGTTCTTC
>TRBJ2-7|few|TRBD2|13|TRBV14
CASSQSGRTEQYF
TGTGCCAGCAGCCAAAGCGGGAGAACCGAGCAGTACTTC
>TRBJ2-3|many|TRBD2|15|TRBV29-1
CSANPRTSGTDTQYF
TGCAGCGCTAATCCCCGGACTAGCGGAACAGATACGCAGTATTTT
>TRBJ2-5|.|TRBD2|16|TRBV5-1
CASSGHLGLAQNEQYF
TGCGCCAGCAGCGGTCACCTGGGACTAGCGCAGAATGAGCAGTACTTC
>TRBJ2-6|.|TRBD1|17|TRBV28
CASSPPLQGAGANVLTF
TGTGCCAGCAGTCCACCACTCCAGGGGGCGGGGGCCAACGTCCTGACTTTC
>TRBJ2-5|.|.|14|TRBV12-3/TRBV12-4
CASSWGAHQETQYF
TGTGCCAGCAGTTGGGGTGCCCATCAAGAGACCCAGTACTTC
>TRBJ2-7|few|.|14|TRBV21-1
CASSNRRSNYEQYF
TGTGCCAGCAGTAACCGGCGGTCCAACTACGAGCAGTACTTC
>TRBJ2-1|few|TRBD2|16|TRBV20-1
CSARTSGGVGYNEQFF
TGCAGTGCCCGGACTAGCGGGGGAGTTGGCTACAATGAGCAGTTCTTC
>TRBJ2-1|few|.|15|TRBV4-1
CASSQAGLITYEQFF
TGCGCCAGCAGCCAAGCGGGACTGATTACATATGAGCAGTTCTTC